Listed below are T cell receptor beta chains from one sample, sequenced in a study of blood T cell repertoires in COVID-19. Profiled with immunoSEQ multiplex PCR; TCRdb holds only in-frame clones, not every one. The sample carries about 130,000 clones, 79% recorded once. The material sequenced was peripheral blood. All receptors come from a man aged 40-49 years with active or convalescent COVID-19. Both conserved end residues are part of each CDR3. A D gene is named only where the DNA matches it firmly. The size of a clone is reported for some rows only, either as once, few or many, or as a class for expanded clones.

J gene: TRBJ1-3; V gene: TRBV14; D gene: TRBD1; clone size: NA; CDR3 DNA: TGTGCCAGCAGCCCGTACGACAGGGCCTCTGGAAACACCATATATTTT; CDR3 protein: CASSPYDRASGNTIYF
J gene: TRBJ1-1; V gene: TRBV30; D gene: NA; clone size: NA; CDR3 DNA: TGTGCCTGGAGAATCGGGGGGGCGAAGACTGAAGCTTTCTTT; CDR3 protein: CAWRIGGAKTEAFF
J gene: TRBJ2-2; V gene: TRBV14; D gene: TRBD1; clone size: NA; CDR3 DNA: TGTGCCAGCAGCCTACAGGGGTTGTGGGGGACCGGGGAGCTGTTTTTT; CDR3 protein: CASSLQGLWGTGELFF
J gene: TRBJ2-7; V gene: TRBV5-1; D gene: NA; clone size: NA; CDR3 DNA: TGCGCCAGCAGCTTGGCCAGGGGAGGGTACGAGCAGTACTTC; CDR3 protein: CASSLARGGYEQYF
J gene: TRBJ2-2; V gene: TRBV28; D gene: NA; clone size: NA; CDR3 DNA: TGTGCCAGCATCGGGCAGGGGAACACCGGGGAGCTGTTTTTT; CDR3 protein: CASIGQGNTGELFF
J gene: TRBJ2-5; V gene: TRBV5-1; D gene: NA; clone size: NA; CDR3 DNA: TGCGCCAGCAGCTTGTTGGGCAGGGTTGATGGGGAGACCCAGTACTTC; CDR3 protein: CASSLLGRVDGETQYF
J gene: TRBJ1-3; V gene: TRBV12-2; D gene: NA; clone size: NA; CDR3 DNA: TGTGCAAGTCGCTACGGGGGACAGGGGAGTAGCACTGGAAACACCATATATTTT; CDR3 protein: CASRYGGQGSSTGNTIYF
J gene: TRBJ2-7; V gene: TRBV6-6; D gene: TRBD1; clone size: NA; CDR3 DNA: TGTGCCAGCAGCCCCGGGACAGTACACTACGAGCAGTACTTC; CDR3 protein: CASSPGTVHYEQYF
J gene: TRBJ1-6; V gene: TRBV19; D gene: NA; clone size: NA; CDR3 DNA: TGTGCCAGTAGTAGGGGACTCCTGATCTCCTATAATTCACCCCTCCACTTT; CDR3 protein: CASSRGLLISYNSPLHF
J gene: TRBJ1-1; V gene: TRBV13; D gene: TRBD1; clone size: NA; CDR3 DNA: TGTGCCAGCAGCTTATGGGACAGGGACACTGAAGCTTTCTTT; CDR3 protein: CASSLWDRDTEAFF
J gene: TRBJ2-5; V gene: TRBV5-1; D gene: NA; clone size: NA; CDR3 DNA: TGCGCCAGCAGCCCCGGACAGACTTACCAAGAGACCCAGTACTTC; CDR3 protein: CASSPGQTYQETQYF
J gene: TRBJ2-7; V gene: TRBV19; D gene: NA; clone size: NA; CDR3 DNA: TGTGCCAGCAGGAAGGACACCTCCTACGAGCAGTACTTC; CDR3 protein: CASRKDTSYEQYF
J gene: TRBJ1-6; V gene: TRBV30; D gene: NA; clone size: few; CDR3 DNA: TGTGCCTGGAGTGTATCCGGGAATTCACCCCTCCACTTT; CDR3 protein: CAWSVSGNSPLHF
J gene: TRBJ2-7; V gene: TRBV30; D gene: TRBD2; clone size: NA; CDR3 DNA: TGTGCCTGGAGTGTAAGACTAGCGGGACCTTACGAGCAGTACTTC; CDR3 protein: CAWSVRLAGPYEQYF
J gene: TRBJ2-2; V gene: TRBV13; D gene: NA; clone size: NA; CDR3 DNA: TGTGCCAGCAGCCCTAGGCGGGCCCGGGTGCGCGGGGAGCTGTTTTTT; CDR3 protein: CASSPRRARVRGELFF
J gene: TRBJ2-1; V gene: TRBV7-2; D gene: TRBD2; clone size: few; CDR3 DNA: TGTGCCAGCAGCTTAAGTGGACTAGCGGGTGGCCTCAATGAGCAGTTCTTC; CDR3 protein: CASSLSGLAGGLNEQFF
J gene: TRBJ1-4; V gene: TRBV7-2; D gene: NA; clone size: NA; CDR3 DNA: TGTGCCAGCAGCTCCGCACGGGGTAACAATGAAAAACTGTTTTTT; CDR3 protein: CASSSARGNNEKLFF
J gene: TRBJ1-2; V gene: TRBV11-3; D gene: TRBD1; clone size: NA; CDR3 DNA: TGTGCCAGCAGCCCAAAAGCGGCCGCGACAGGGGACTACACCTTC; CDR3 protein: CASSPKAAATGDYTF
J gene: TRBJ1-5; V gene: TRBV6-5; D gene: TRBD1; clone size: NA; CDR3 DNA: TGTGCCAGCGGGGACAGGGAAAAAGATCAGCCCCAGCATTTT; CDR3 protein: CASGDREKDQPQHF
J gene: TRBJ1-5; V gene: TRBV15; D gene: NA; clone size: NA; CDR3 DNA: TGTGCCACCAGCAGTCAATCCGGGGCCCAGCATTTT; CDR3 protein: CATSSQSGAQHF
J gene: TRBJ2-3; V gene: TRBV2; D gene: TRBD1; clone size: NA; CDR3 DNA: TGTGCCAGCAGTGCGGACAGGGCGCACCCAACCATTATCCCAGGGGGACGCACAGATACGCAGTATTTT; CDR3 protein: CASSADRAHPTIIPGGRTDTQYF
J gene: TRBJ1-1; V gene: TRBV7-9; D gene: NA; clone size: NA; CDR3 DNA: TGTGCCAGCAGCTTATCAGGGTCTGAAGCTTTCTTT; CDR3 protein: CASSLSGSEAFF
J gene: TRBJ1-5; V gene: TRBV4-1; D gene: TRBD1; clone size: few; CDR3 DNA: TGCGCCAGCAGCCAAGATCCAGGGGGACCCAATCAGCCCCAGCATTTT; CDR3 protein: CASSQDPGGPNQPQHF
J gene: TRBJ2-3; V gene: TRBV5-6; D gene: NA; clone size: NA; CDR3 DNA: TGTGCCAGCAGCGGCGGCCTTGGAGATACGCAGTATTTT; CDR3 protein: CASSGGLGDTQYF
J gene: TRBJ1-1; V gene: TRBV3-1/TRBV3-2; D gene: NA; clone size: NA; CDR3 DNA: TGTGCCAGCAGCCAAGCCGGAACGGCGGGCACTGAAGCTTTCTTT; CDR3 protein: CASSQAGTAGTEAFF
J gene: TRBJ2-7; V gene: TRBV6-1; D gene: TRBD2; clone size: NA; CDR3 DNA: TGTGCCAGCAGTGAAGGACTAGCGGGCTCCTACGAGCAGTACTTC; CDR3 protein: CASSEGLAGSYEQYF
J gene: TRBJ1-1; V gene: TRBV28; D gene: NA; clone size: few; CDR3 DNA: TGTGCCAGCAGTCGTCCGGGGGGGGCAGGCACTGAAGCTTTCTTT; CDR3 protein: CASSRPGGAGTEAFF
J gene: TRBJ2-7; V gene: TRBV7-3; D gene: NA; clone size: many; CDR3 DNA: TGTGCCAGCAGCTTAGAAACAGGGCCCTACGAGCAGTACTTC; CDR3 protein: CASSLETGPYEQYF
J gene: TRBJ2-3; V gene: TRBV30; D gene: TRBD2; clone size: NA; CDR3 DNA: TGTGCCTGGAGTAAGGGACTAGCGGTCGCAGATACGCAGTATTTT; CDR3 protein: CAWSKGLAVADTQYF
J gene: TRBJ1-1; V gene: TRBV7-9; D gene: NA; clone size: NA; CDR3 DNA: TGTGCCAGCAGCCATGAAGGGAGAGGAACTGAAGCTTTCTTT; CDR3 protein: CASSHEGRGTEAFF
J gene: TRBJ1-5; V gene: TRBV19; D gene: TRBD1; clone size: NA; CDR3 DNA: TGTGCCACCACGTCCCGGGACAGGGGTGGAAGCAATCAGCCCCAGCATTTT; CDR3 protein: CATTSRDRGGSNQPQHF
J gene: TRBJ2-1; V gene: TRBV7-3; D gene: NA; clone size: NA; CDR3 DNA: TGTGCCAGCAGCTTACCCTCGGATGAGCAGTTCTTC; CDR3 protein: CASSLPSDEQFF
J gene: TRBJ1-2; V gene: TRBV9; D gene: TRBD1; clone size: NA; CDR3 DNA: TGTGCCAGCAGCCAAGGACAGGGGTTTGGCTACACCTTC; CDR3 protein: CASSQGQGFGYTF
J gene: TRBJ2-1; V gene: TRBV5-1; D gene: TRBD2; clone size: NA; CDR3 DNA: TGCGCCAGCGGGTCCGGGACTAGCGGGAGAAGGGAGCAGTTCTTC; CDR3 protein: CASGSGTSGRREQFF
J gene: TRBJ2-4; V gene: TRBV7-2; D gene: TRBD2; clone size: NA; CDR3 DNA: TGTGCCAGCAGCTACGGCGGGACCGGGAGGTCCAAAAACATTCAGTACTTC; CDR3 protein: CASSYGGTGRSKNIQYF
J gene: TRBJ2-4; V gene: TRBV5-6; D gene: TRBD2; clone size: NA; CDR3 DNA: TGTGCCAGCAGCACGGGACTAGGGAAAAACATTCAGTACTTC; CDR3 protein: CASSTGLGKNIQYF
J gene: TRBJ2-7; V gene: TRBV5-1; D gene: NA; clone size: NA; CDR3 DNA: TGCGCCAGCAGCTTGGCATTGCCGCCTAGCTCCTACGAGCAGTACTTC; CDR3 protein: CASSLALPPSSYEQYF
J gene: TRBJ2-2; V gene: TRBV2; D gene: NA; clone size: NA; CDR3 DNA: TGTGCCAGCAGTCCAGGGGTACACACCGGGGAGCTGTTTTTT; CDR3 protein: CASSPGVHTGELFF
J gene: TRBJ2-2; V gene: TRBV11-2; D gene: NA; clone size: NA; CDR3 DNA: TGTGCCAGCAGCCCACAATTACCCGGGGAGCTGTTTTTT; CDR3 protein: CASSPQLPGELFF
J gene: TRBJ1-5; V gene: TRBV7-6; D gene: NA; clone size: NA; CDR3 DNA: TGTGCCAGCAGCTTAAGCCCTCGGGGTGTAGGGCATCAGCCCCAGCATTTT; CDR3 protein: CASSLSPRGVGHQPQHF
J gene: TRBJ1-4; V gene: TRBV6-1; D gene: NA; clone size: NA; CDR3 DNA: TGTGCCAGCAGTGAAGTTTTCGAGGGCCGCGGGGAAAAACTGTTTTTT; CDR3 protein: CASSEVFEGRGEKLFF
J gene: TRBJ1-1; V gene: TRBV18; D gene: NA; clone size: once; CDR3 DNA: TGTGCCAGCTCACCACGGTGGGCAAAACTTTCCAACACTGAAGCTTTCTTT; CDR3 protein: CASSPRWAKLSNTEAFF
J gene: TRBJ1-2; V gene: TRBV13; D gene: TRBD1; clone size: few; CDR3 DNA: TGTGCCAGCAGCTTTCGACAGGGGGCCTATGGCTACACCTTC; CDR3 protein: CASSFRQGAYGYTF
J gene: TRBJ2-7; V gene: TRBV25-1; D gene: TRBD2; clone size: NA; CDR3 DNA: TGTGCCAGCAGTGAATCCCTTCTATGGGAGGGAACCTACGAGCAGTACTTC; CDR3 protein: CASSESLLWEGTYEQYF
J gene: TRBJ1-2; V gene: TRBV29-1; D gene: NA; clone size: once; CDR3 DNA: TGCAGCGTTGAAGAGCCGGGACACTCCAAAAGTGGCTACACCTTC; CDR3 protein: CSVEEPGHSKSGYTF
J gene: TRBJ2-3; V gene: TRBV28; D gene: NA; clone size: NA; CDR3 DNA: TGTGCCAGCAGCTGGAGGGGACGACCCCTGGATACGCAGTATTTT; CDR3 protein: CASSWRGRPLDTQYF
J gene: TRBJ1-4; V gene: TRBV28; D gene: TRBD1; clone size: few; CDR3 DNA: TGTGCCAGCAGTGGACAGGGCAACCTTGAAAAACTGTTTTTT; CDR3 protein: CASSGQGNLEKLFF
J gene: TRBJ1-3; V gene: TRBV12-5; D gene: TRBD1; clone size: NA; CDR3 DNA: TGTGCTAGTGGCGGGGACAGGGGAGGAAACACCATATATTTT; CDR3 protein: CASGGDRGGNTIYF
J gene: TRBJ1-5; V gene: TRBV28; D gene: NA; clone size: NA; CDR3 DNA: TGTGCCAGTCAGGGAAGGAATCAGCCCCAGCATTTT; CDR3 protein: CASQGRNQPQHF